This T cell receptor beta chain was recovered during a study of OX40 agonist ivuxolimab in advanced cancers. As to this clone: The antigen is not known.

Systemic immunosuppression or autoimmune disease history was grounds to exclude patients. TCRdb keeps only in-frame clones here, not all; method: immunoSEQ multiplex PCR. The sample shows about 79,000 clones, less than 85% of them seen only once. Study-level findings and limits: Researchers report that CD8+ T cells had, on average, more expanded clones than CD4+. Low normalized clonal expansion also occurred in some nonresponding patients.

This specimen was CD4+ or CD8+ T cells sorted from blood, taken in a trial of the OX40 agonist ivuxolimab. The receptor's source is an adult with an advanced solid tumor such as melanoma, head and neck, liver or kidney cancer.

This CDR3 is CSVAGTNNGNEKLFF. In DNA, the CDR3 is TGCAGCGTTGCCGGGACAAACAACGGTAATGAAAAACTGTTTTTT. This chain links TRBV29-1 with TRBJ1-4; tentatively, D is TRBD1 (6 bases). This CDR3 contains 15 residues. Germline loops: CDR1 SQVTM, CDR2 ANQGSEA. Trimming left V 4 bases short and J 4 bases short, with 16 bases between.